A single sample gave rise to the 26 T cell receptor beta chains below, sequenced in a study of CD8+ T cells in alopecia areata (dated by TCRdb to the late 2010s). Reading the label with the study, this specimen's treatment or condition is: oral pan-JAK inhibitor, 5-10 mg twice daily. The library was obtained by the immunoSEQ multiplex PCR assay. For TCR sequencing, RNA was extracted from every sample and reverse transcribed into cDNA to serve as template. TCRdb re-hosts the immuneACCESS table, in-frame sequences only. Its copies lack some clones; in the studies checked, an unresolved V gene accounts for under half of them, and the cause for the rest is not known. The sample table records 95,000 to 100,000 clones; roughly 60% of these occur just once. The biggest ten clones account for approximately 16% of the sample. This material consisted of CD8+ T cells sorted from blood, taken at approximately week 60, from a patient treated with tofacitinib. All receptors come from a human donor with alopecia areata.

This clone was counted only a few times. This CDR3 reads CASTTIGVGGQYNEQFF. As DNA, the CDR3 is TGTGCCAGTACCACCATCGGGGTGGGGGGGCAGTACAATGAGCAGTTCTTC. This chain uses TRBV19 with TRBJ2-1; maybe TRBD2 (7 bases). This CDR3 is 17 amino acids long. V lost 7 bases to trimming and J lost 4 bases, with 23 bases between them. CDR1 is LNHDA, CDR2 SQIVND, per germline (reference sequence).

This chain uses TRBV6-1 with TRBJ2-1; 8 nucleotides align to TRBD1. Germline V CDR1 and CDR2: MNHNS, SASEGT. After removal of 4 bases from V and 5 bases from J, the junction contained 4 bases not matched to a gene. The CDR3 contains 14 residues. CDR3 DNA sequence: TGTGCCAGCAGTGCTTGGACAGGGAACAATGAGCAGTTCTTC. This gives the protein CASSAWTGNNEQFF.

V usage is TRBV30 and J usage is TRBJ2-5, with D maybe TRBD1 (6 bases). Between the trimmed V and J ends, which lost 1 base and 2 bases, there was a span of 14 bases. Germline-derived CDR1 and CDR2 are GTSNPN and SVGIG (reference sequence). This CDR3 is 15 amino acids long. CDR3 amino acids: CAWSAPDRKQETQYF. Here the CDR3 DNA reads TGTGCCTGGAGTGCTCCGGACAGAAAGCAAGAGACCCAGTACTTC.

The chain uses TRBV30 and TRBJ1-1; unclear D gene. The V and J ends lost 4 bases and 1 base respectively, with 7 bases between them. In germline, CDR1 is GTSNPN, CDR2 SVGIG (reference sequence). The CDR3 has 12 amino acids. CDR3 amino acids: CAWILGNTEAFF. CDR3 DNA sequence: TGTGCCTGGATTCTGGGGAACACTGAAGCTTTCTTT.

This chain joins TRBV7-6 and TRBJ2-1; TRBD1 might be the D (6 bases). The V gene lost 4 bases and the J gene lost 0 bases, with 10 bases spanning the gap. Germline V gene sequence: CDR1 SGHVS, CDR2 FNYEAQ. CDR3 length equals 15 residues. This CDR3 reads CASSSTGSSYNEQFF. The CDR3 bases are TGTGCCAGCAGCTCAACAGGGTCCTCCTACAATGAGCAGTTCTTC. Supplemented by reference TRBV7-6 and TRBJ2-1, the full variable domain reads GAGVSQSPRYKVTKRGQDVALRCDPISGHVSLYWYRQALGQGPEFLTYFNYEAQQDKSGLPNDRFSAERPEGSISTLTIQRTEQRDSAMYRCASSSTGSSYNEQFFGPGTRLTVL.

J is TRBJ1-2 and V is TRBV19; the match to TRBD1 covers 7 bases. Looked up from germline, CDR1 is LNHDA and CDR2 is SQIVND (reference sequence). V shed 3 bases and J 2 bases; nucleotides not matched to a gene: 12. This CDR3 spans 17 amino acids. The CDR3 protein is CASSISLRFRGNYGYTF. Here the CDR3 DNA reads TGTGCCAGTAGTATTAGCCTTAGATTCAGGGGGAACTATGGCTACACCTTC.

This chain uses TRBV7-9 with TRBJ2-5; weak D call: TRBD2 (7 bases). This CDR3 has 16 amino acids. Germline-derived CDR1 and CDR2 are SEHNR and FQNEAQ (reference sequence). Trimming removed 2 bases from V and 4 bases from J, with 17 bases in between. CDR3 in amino acids: CASSLYEGGPRETQYF. The CDR3 DNA sequence: TGTGCCAGCAGCTTATACGAGGGGGGGCCAAGAGAGACCCAGTACTTC.

This clone has only one observation. This chain joins TRBV5-6 and TRBJ2-5; no firm D call. The length of the CDR3 is 13 residues. The germline V and J ends were trimmed by 1 base and 2 bases, with 6 bases remaining between them. Germline V gives CDR1 SGHDT, CDR2 YYEEEE. CDR3 sequence (DNA): TGTGCCAGCAGCTTGATGGGACAAGAGACCCAGTACTTC. Translation: CASSLMGQETQYF.

This chain links TRBV4-1 with TRBJ1-5; D uncertain. V lost 0 bases, J lost 3 bases, and 9 bases lay in between. Germline-derived CDR1 and CDR2 are MGHRA and YSYEKL. This CDR3 spans 15 amino acids. CDR3 nucleotides: TGCGCCAGCAGCCAAGACGGGCCGAACAATCAGCCCCAGCATTTT. It encodes CASSQDGPNNQPQHF.

A single count supports this clone. V and J are TRBV30 and TRBJ2-1, with D hard to call. Per germline, CDR1 GTSNPN and CDR2 SVGIG (reference sequence). The CDR3 is 12 residues long. Trimming shortened V by 3 bases and J by 5 bases, and 8 bases separated the two germline ends. This CDR3 is CAWSFSNNEQFF. In nucleotides, the CDR3 is TGTGCCTGGAGCTTCTCAAACAATGAGCAGTTCTTC. Full variable domain (rest looked up from reference TRBV30 and TRBJ2-1): SQTIHQWPATLVQPVGSPLSLECTVEGTSNPNLYWYRQAAGRGLQLLFYSVGIGQISSEVPQNLSASRPQDRQFILSSKKLLLSDSGFYLCAWSFSNNEQFFGPGTRLTVL.

J is TRBJ2-7 and V is TRBV5-5, with no clear D. Trimming removed 4 bases from V and 3 bases from J, with 14 bases in between. From germline, CDR1 is SGHKS and CDR2 YYEKEE (reference sequence). The CDR3 sequence is 14 residues long. Written as DNA, the CDR3 is TGTGCCAGCAGCCCTCACCCAAACTACTACGAGCAGTACTTC. Encoded protein: CASSPHPNYYEQYF. Full variable domain (outside the CDR3, taken from reference TRBV5-5 and TRBJ2-7): DAGVTQSPTHLIKTRGQQVTLRCSPISGHKSVSWYQQVLGQGPQFIFQYYEKEERGRGNFPDRFSARQFPNYSSELNVNALLLGDSALYLCASSPHPNYYEQYFGPGTRLTVT.

V and J are TRBV30 and TRBJ1-2; D remains ambiguous. Per the germline V gene, CDR1 is GTSNPN and CDR2 is SVGIG (reference sequence). The CDR3 contains 13 residues. V lost 0 bases and J lost 6, with 11 bases in between. As DNA, the CDR3 is TGTGCCTGGAGTGTCCTTAAGAGAGATGGCTACACCTTC. As protein: CAWSVLKRDGYTF. Variable domain in full (rest from reference TRBV30 and TRBJ1-2): SQTIHQWPATLVQPVGSPLSLECTVEGTSNPNLYWYRQAAGRGLQLLFYSVGIGQISSEVPQNLSASRPQDRQFILSSKKLLLSDSGFYLCAWSVLKRDGYTFGSGTRLTVV.

The chain is built from TRBV7-9 and TRBJ2-7; 7 bases agree with TRBD1. Per germline, CDR1 SEHNR and CDR2 FQNEAQ (reference sequence). V gave up 5 bases and J gave up 1 base; unmatched junction bases: 11. The CDR3 runs to 16 residues. The CDR3 DNA reads TGTGCCAGCAGCCTAATATCCGGGACAGCATCCTACGAGCAGTACTTC. This sequence encodes CASSLISGTASYEQYF. Variable domain in full (rest from reference TRBV7-9 and TRBJ2-7): DTGVSQNPRHKITKRGQNVTFRCDPISEHNRLYWYRQTLGQGPEFLTYFQNEAQLEKSRLLSDRFSAERPKGSFSTLEIQRTEQGDSAMYLCASSLISGTASYEQYFGPGTRLTVT.

The V gene is TRBV27, the J gene TRBJ2-7; a weak D match, TRBD2 (6 bases). The germline V gene has CDR1 MNHEY and CDR2 SMNVEV (reference sequence). This CDR3 is 14 amino acids long. Trimming pared 4 bases from V and 0 bases from J, leaving 10 bases between. CDR3 sequence (DNA): TGTGCCAGCAGTTACGGAGGGTCCTCCTACGAGCAGTACTTC. Encoded protein: CASSYGGSSYEQYF.

This chain connects TRBV10-3 to TRBJ2-1; D gene ambiguous. The CDR3 covers 13 residues. CDR1 and CDR2 (germline): ENHRY, SYGVKD. Trimming took 10 bases from V and 9 from J, leaving 19 bases between them. CDR3 DNA: TGTGCCACCGAACCCTCGATAGGAGTTGAGCAGTTCTTC. This gives the protein CATEPSIGVEQFF.

This clone was observed a handful of times. The chain links TRBV7-9 to TRBJ1-1; tentative D call: TRBD1 (6 bases). CDR3 length: 15 amino acids. Looked up from germline, CDR1 is SEHNR and CDR2 is FQNEAQ (reference sequence). Trimming removed 5 bases from V and 5 bases from J, with 18 bases in between. In nucleotides, the CDR3 is TGTGCCAGCAGCCCACTACAGGGTATGCAGACTGAAGCTTTCTTT. Translated: CASSPLQGMQTEAFF.

The V call is TRBV30, the J call TRBJ2-1; D possibly corresponds to TRBD2 (5 bases). This CDR3 spans 15 amino acids. The ends were cut back, 2 bases at V and 6 bases at J, with 17 bases in the middle. Germline CDR1 GTSNPN, CDR2 SVGIG (reference sequence). The CDR3 DNA reads TGTGCCTGGAGTCCCCCCGCCCGGGGTTTCAATGAGCAGTTCTTC. Protein sequence: CAWSPPARGFNEQFF.

The V call is TRBV30, the J call TRBJ2-3; D remains ambiguous. Per the germline V gene, CDR1 is GTSNPN and CDR2 is SVGIG (reference sequence). CDR3 length: 13 amino acids. Trimming took 0 bases from V and 3 from J, leaving 7 bases between them. CDR3 residues: CAWSVVETDTQYF. CDR3 bases: TGTGCCTGGAGTGTAGTTGAGACAGATACGCAGTATTTT.

This clone turned up a few times. This chain joins TRBV27 and TRBJ2-7; D not certain. V was trimmed by 2 bases and J by 0 bases, leaving 11 bases between them. Per germline, CDR1 MNHEY and CDR2 SMNVEV (reference sequence). CDR3 length: 15 residues. This chain's CDR3 is CASSLSDGSSYEQYF. The CDR3 DNA reads as TGTGCCAGCAGTTTAAGTGACGGAAGCTCCTACGAGCAGTACTTC.

The V gene is TRBV5-1, the J gene TRBJ2-2; 7 nucleotides agree with TRBD1. With V trimmed by 1 base and J by 6 bases, 9 bases remained unmatched. The CDR3 runs to 16 residues. Germline CDR1 SGHRS, CDR2 YFSETQ. Here the CDR3 reads CASSLWTGPWAGELFF. CDR3 bases: TGCGCCAGCAGCTTGTGGACAGGCCCTTGGGCCGGGGAGCTGTTTTTT.

The V and J genes are TRBV6-5 and TRBJ1-2; no firm D call. V lost 0 bases, J lost 2 bases, and 10 bases lay in between. In germline, CDR1 is MNHEY, CDR2 SVGAGI. CDR3 length: 15 amino acids. The chain's CDR3 is CASSYSKQSNYGYTF. The CDR3 DNA follows: TGTGCCAGCAGTTACTCGAAACAGTCAAACTATGGCTACACCTTC.

J is TRBJ1-2 and V is TRBV27; D not resolved. CDR3 length equals 13 residues. In germline, CDR1 is MNHEY, CDR2 SMNVEV (reference sequence). Trimming shortened V by 3 bases and J by 3 bases, and 8 bases separated the two germline ends. The CDR3 sequence is CASSFLGYYGYTF. The CDR3 bases are TGTGCCAGCAGTTTTCTGGGCTACTATGGCTACACCTTC.

V usage is TRBV30 and J usage is TRBJ1-1, with no clear D. Trimming stripped 1 base from V and 1 base from J, with 10 bases between. The CDR3 totals 14 residues. Germline assignment: CDR1 GTSNPN and CDR2 SVGIG (reference sequence). The CDR3 is CAWSGLGRNTEAFF. The CDR3 DNA is TGTGCCTGGAGTGGCCTTGGACGGAACACTGAAGCTTTCTTT.

The rearrangement links TRBV29-1 to TRBJ2-6; TRBD1 matches 10 bases. This CDR3 spans 18 amino acids. Looked up from germline, CDR1 is SQVTM and CDR2 is ANQGSEA. The J segment lost 3 bases and the V segment lost 6 bases, leaving 14 bases of the junction unmatched. As DNA, the CDR3 is TGCAGCGTCAGCGTCCCGGGACAGGGGACTTATGGGGCCAACGTCCTGACTTTC. This translates into CSVSVPGQGTYGANVLTF.

In its sample, this clone was seen a few times. V usage is TRBV5-6 and J usage is TRBJ1-1; perhaps TRBD1 as D (5 bases). V lost 1 base, J lost 3 bases, and 10 bases lay in between. The CDR3 runs 14 residues. Germline V gene sequence: CDR1 SGHDT, CDR2 YYEEEE. The CDR3 bases are TGTGCCAGCAGCTTGAGATTACAGGACACTGAAGCTTTCTTT. It translates to CASSLRLQDTEAFF.

This rearrangement joins TRBV7-6 to TRBJ2-1; TRBD2 matches at 8 bases. The ends lost 5 bases at V and 4 bases at J; junction bases unmatched: 10. The germline CDR1 and CDR2 sequences are SGHVS and FNYEAQ. The CDR3 has 16 amino acids. The CDR3 sequence is CASSPTGGGGYNEQFF. The CDR3 DNA is TGTGCCAGCAGCCCCACAGGAGGCGGGGGGTACAATGAGCAGTTCTTC.